A single sample gave rise to the 22 T cell receptor beta chains below, sequenced in a study of vaccination effects on CD4 cells after COVID-19. Before sequencing, viral peptide pools were used by the ViraFEST assay to expand antigen-specific CD4+ T cells. Cells that had been cultured for less than eleven days were the source of isolated CD4+ T cells. Nucleocapsid antibodies stayed negative before and after vaccination, showing no earlier SARS-CoV-2 infection. Some clones are missing from TCRdb's copy, which holds only in-frame ones; the method was immunoSEQ multiplex PCR. Of approximately 20,000 clones listed, 65% to 85% are singletons. These TCRs' antigens remain unknown. Specimen: CD4+ T cells from PBMCs cultured with HCoV-NL63 spike peptides, collected before COVID-19 vaccination. These receptors all come from a human donor who received a COVID-19 vaccine.

This chain links TRBV29-1 with TRBJ1-2; 8 bases line up with TRBD1. Germline loops: CDR1 SQVTM, CDR2 ANQGSEA. V lost 6 bases to trimming and J lost 7 bases; unmatched junction nucleotides: 7. There are 12 residues in the CDR3. CDR3 DNA sequence: TGCAGCGTCGCCGGACAGGGAAGTGGCTACACCTTC. This codes for CSVAGQGSGYTF.

The CDR3 DNA follows: TGTGCCAGCAGAGCACTAGCGGAGCCCTCCTACGAGCAGTACTTC. Amino acids: CASRALAEPSYEQYF. This sequence joins TRBV6-5 and TRBJ2-7; 8 bases match TRBD2. CDR1 MNHEY and CDR2 SVGAGI come from the germline V gene. J gave up 0 bases and V 6 bases, and 7 bases lay outside the gene matches. The CDR3 runs 15 residues.

The chain is built from TRBV7-3 and TRBJ2-2; the match to TRBD2 covers 8 bases. V dropped 2 bases and J dropped 4; count of bases not matched to a gene: 0. The CDR3 sequence is 14 residues long. Germline lookup yields CDR1 SGHTA and CDR2 FQGTGA. The CDR3 coding sequence is TGTGCCAGCAGCTTAGCGGGGGGCACCGGGGAGCTGTTTTTT. It translates to CASSLAGGTGELFF. Using reference TRBV7-3 and TRBJ2-2 for the parts outside the CDR3, the full variable domain is GAGVSQTPSNKVTEKGKYVELRCDPISGHTALYWYRQSLGQGPEFLIYFQGTGAADDSGLPNDRFFAVRPEGSVSTLKIQRTERGDSAVYLCASSLAGGTGELFFGEGSRLTVL.

As DNA, the CDR3 is TGTGCCATCAGTGGGGGGGGTTCCTACAATGAGCAGTTCTTC. Its protein product is CAISGGGSYNEQFF. V and J are TRBV10-3 and TRBJ2-1; 7 nucleotides match TRBD2. The ends lost 4 bases at V and 1 base at J; junction bases unmatched: 1. CDR1 ENHRY and CDR2 SYGVKD come from the germline V gene. The CDR3 length is 14 residues.

The chain couples TRBV6-1 to TRBJ1-1; the D is unclear. The CDR3 runs to 15 residues. The V gene lost 0 bases and the J gene lost 0 bases, with 8 bases spanning the gap. Germline CDR1 reads MNHNS; CDR2 reads SASEGT. The CDR3 sequence is CASSEAPGVNTEAFF. As DNA, the CDR3 is TGTGCCAGCAGTGAAGCGCCGGGTGTGAACACTGAAGCTTTCTTT.

V gene TRBV11-1 combines with J gene TRBJ2-5; 10 bases line up with TRBD2. The V gene's germline CDR1 is SGHAT and CDR2 FQDESV (reference sequence). The CDR3 consists of 15 residues. V lost 3 bases and J lost 1; bases outside the gene matches: 2. In DNA form, the CDR3 reads TGTGCCAGCAGCTTGTCTAGCGGGAGCCAAGAGACCCAGTACTTC. As protein: CASSLSSGSQETQYF.

The chain uses TRBV5-6 and TRBJ1-5; possibly TRBD1 for D (5 bases). There are 13 residues in the CDR3. The germline CDR1 and CDR2 sequences are SGHDT and YYEEEE. With 1 base removed from V and 9 bases from J, the gap between germline ends came to 11 bases. The CDR3 DNA is TGTGCCAGCAGCTTGAAGGGACTGGGGCCCCAGCATTTT. It encodes CASSLKGLGPQHF.

The V and J genes are TRBV28 and TRBJ2-5; 8 nucleotides agree with TRBD2. The germline gives CDR1 MDHEN, CDR2 SYDVKM. The V segment lost 7 bases and the J segment 2 bases; nucleotides outside the gene matches: 12. The CDR3 is 16 residues long. The DNA of the CDR3 is TGTGCCAGCACCCCGGGAGGGAGGCCCCATCAAGAGACCCAGTACTTC. Amino acid sequence: CASTPGGRPHQETQYF.

The chain recombines TRBV3-1 (or the pseudogene TRBV3-2) with TRBJ1-3, with a tentative D call TRBD1 (6 bases). CDR1 LGHDT and CDR2 YNNKEL come from the germline V gene (reference sequence). The CDR3 totals 16 residues. V lost 2 bases and J lost 4, with 15 bases in between. CDR3 amino acids: CASSQQVRGIGNTIYF. The CDR3 nucleotides are TGTGCCAGCAGCCAACAAGTCAGGGGTATCGGAAACACCATATATTTT.

The V gene is TRBV6-5, the J gene TRBJ1-1, with D perhaps TRBD1 (5 bases). This CDR3 contains 13 residues. Trimming left V 6 bases short and J 0 bases short, with 8 bases between. Germline CDR1 is MNHEY and CDR2 is SVGAGI. The CDR3: CASRPGLNTEAFF. Here the CDR3 DNA reads TGTGCCAGCAGGCCAGGGTTGAACACTGAAGCTTTCTTT.

This chain links TRBV6-5 with TRBJ2-7; TRBD1 agrees at 10 bases. V lost 5 bases and J lost 1; bases outside the gene matches: 5. CDR3 length: 15 residues. The germline gives CDR1 MNHEY, CDR2 SVGAGI. This chain's CDR3 is CASSHRDRGSYEQYF. Written as DNA, the CDR3 is TGTGCCAGCAGTCACCGGGACAGGGGATCCTACGAGCAGTACTTC.

This sequence joins TRBV6-2 or TRBV6-3 and TRBJ2-7; unclear D gene. Germline CDR1 reads MNHEY; CDR2 reads SVGEGT. Trimming cost V 4 bases and J 3 bases, with 4 bases left between them. The CDR3 has 11 amino acids. This CDR3 is CASSSFYEQYF. CDR3 nucleotides: TGTGCCAGCAGTTCCTTCTACGAGCAGTACTTC.

The chain carries TRBV12-3 or TRBV12-4 and TRBJ2-7; D gene unclear. This CDR3 contains 13 residues. V was pared by 3 bases and J by 6 bases, with 12 bases between. The CDR3 protein is CASSLAWGGEQYF. CDR3 bases: TGTGCCAGCAGTTTGGCTTGGGGTGGCGAGCAGTACTTC.

This clone was seen more than once but under ten times. The genes are TRBV7-2 and TRBJ1-1; the D gene is possibly TRBD1 (5 bases). The CDR3 spans 15 residues. V gave up 0 bases and J gave up 1 base, with 9 bases separating them. Germline V CDR1 and CDR2: SGHTA, FQGNSA. The DNA for the CDR3 is TGTGCCAGCAGCTTAGCTGGGGCACCGAACACTGAAGCTTTCTTT. Amino acids: CASSLAGAPNTEAFF. The full variable domain, its missing parts supplied by reference TRBV7-2 and TRBJ1-1, is GAGVSQSPSNKVTEKGKDVELRCDPISGHTALYWYRQSLGQGLEFLIYFQGNSAPDKSGLPSDRFSAERTGGSVSTLTIQRTQQEDSAVYLCASSLAGAPNTEAFFGQGTRLTVV.

The V call is TRBV4-1, the J call TRBJ2-3, with a weak D call TRBD1 (6 bases). This CDR3 is built from 20 residues. Germline V CDR1 and CDR2: MGHRA, YSYEKL. The V and J ends lost 0 bases and 1 base respectively, with 23 bases between them. CDR3 DNA sequence: TGCGCCAGCAGCCAAGATCTGGGGGCGCGATCCCGGTTCCGCACAGATACGCAGTATTTT. Protein: CASSQDLGARSRFRTDTQYF.

This clone has just a few counts. V and J are TRBV10-3 and TRBJ1-1; D is undetermined. The CDR3 is 13 amino acids. Germline CDR1 ENHRY, CDR2 SYGVKD. The ends were cut back, 7 bases at V and 2 bases at J, with 11 bases in the middle. The CDR3 sequence is CAIKGGGNTEAFF. DNA for the CDR3: TGTGCCATCAAGGGAGGTGGAAACACTGAAGCTTTCTTT.

The table lists this clone with a few counts. The genes are TRBV18 and TRBJ2-2; possibly TRBD1 or TRBD2 for D (5 bases each). The CDR3 runs 14 residues. In germline, CDR1 is KGHSH, CDR2 LQKENI. Trimming cost V 3 bases and J 3 bases, with 8 bases left between them. The CDR3 DNA reads as TGTGCCAGCTCACCGCGAGGGGACACCGGGGAGCTGTTTTTT. It encodes CASSPRGDTGELFF.

The chain joins TRBV28 to TRBJ2-4; 10 bases align to TRBD1. This CDR3 region has 16 residues. Per the germline V gene, CDR1 is MDHEN and CDR2 is SYDVKM. J was trimmed by 1 base and V by 6 bases; bases with no gene match: 6. The CDR3 coding sequence is TGTGCCAGCAGGCCAGGGACAGGGGTGGCCAAAAACATTCAGTACTTC. Protein: CASRPGTGVAKNIQYF.

The chain couples TRBV19 to TRBJ2-7; D is unresolved. V was shortened by 1 base and J by 3 bases, with 16 bases between the two germline ends. The CDR3 runs to 16 residues. The germline CDR1 and CDR2 sequences are LNHDA and SQIVND (reference sequence). CDR3 loop: CASSIAIAGTNYEQYF. The CDR3 DNA reads TGTGCCAGTAGTATAGCGATAGCAGGAACAAACTACGAGCAGTACTTC.

V usage is TRBV7-2 and J usage is TRBJ1-2, with no clear D. This CDR3 comprises 15 residues. With 2 bases removed from V and 0 bases from J, the gap between germline ends came to 10 bases. CDR1 and CDR2 from the germline V gene are SGHTA and FQGNSA. Written as DNA, the CDR3 is TGTGCCAGCAGCTTACTGGCAGGCTCTAACTATGGCTACACCTTC. Its translation is CASSLLAGSNYGYTF. The whole variable domain, filled in from reference TRBV7-2 and TRBJ1-2, reads GAGVSQSPSNKVTEKGKDVELRCDPISGHTALYWYRQSLGQGLEFLIYFQGNSAPDKSGLPSDRFSAERTGGSVSTLTIQRTQQEDSAVYLCASSLLAGSNYGYTFGSGTRLTVV.

The table lists this clone with a count of one. The rearrangement links TRBV20-1 to TRBJ2-5; no firm D call. Germline V CDR1 and CDR2: DFQATT, SNEGSKA (reference sequence). The V gene lost 1 base and the J gene lost 1 base, with 1 base spanning the gap. This CDR3 is 11 amino acids long. CDR3 sequence: CSARGQETQYF. CDR3 bases: TGCAGTGCTAGAGGCCAAGAGACCCAGTACTTC.

This chain links TRBV30 with TRBJ2-7; D perhaps matches TRBD2 (7 bases). Germline V gene sequence: CDR1 GTSNPN, CDR2 SVGIG (reference sequence). This CDR3 has 15 residues. V gave up 0 bases and J gave up 3 bases, with 15 bases separating them. For the CDR3, the DNA is TGTGCCTGGAGTGTACAGGGCGGGAGATACTACGAGCAGTACTTC. Its protein product is CAWSVQGGRYYEQYF.